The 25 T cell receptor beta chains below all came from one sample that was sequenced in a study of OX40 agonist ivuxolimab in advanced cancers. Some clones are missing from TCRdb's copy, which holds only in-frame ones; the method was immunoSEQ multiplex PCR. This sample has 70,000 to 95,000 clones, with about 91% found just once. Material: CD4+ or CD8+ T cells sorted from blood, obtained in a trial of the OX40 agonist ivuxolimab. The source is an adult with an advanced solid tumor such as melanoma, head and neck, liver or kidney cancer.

For the CDR3, the DNA is TGTGCCAGCACCGAAGGTGGGTCTAGCACTGAAGCTTTCTTT. Translating gives CASTEGGSSTEAFF. The chain uses TRBV11-1 and TRBJ1-1; D is unclear. The CDR3 has 14 amino acids. Germline assignment: CDR1 SGHAT and CDR2 FQDESV (reference sequence). Trimming took 7 bases from V and 4 from J, leaving 16 bases between them. Drawing the rest from reference TRBV11-1 and TRBJ1-1, the complete variable domain is EAEVAQSPRYKITEKSQAVAFWCDPISGHATLYWYRQILGQGPELLVQFQDESVVDDSQLPKDRFSAERLKGVDSTLKIQPAELGDSAMYLCASTEGGSSTEAFFGQGTRLTVV.

Written as DNA, the CDR3 is TGTGCCAGCAGTGAACGACTAGCAGCGCAGTTCTTC. Protein product: CASSERLAAQFF. The chain is built from TRBV28 and TRBJ2-1; 7 bases line up with TRBD2. With V trimmed by 5 bases and J by 12 bases, 7 bases remained unmatched. CDR1 is MDHEN, CDR2 SYDVKM, per germline. The CDR3 consists of 12 residues.

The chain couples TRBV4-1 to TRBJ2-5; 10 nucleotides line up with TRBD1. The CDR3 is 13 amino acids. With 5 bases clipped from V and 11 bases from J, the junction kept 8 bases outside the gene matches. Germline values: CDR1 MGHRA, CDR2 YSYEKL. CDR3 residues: CASSFGQGVSQYF. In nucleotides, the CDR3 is TGCGCCAGCAGCTTCGGACAGGGGGTCTCGCAGTACTTC.

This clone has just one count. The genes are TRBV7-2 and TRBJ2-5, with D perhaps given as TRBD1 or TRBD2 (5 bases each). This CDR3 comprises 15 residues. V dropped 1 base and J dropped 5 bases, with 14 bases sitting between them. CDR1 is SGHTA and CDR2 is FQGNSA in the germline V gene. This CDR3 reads CASSLDGRGAETQYF. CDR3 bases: TGTGCCAGCAGCTTAGACGGCAGAGGGGCGGAGACCCAGTACTTC.

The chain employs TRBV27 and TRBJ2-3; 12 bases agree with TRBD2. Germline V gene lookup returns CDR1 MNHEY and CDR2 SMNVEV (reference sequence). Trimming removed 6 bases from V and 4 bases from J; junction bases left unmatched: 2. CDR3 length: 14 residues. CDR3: CASRTSGSADTQYF. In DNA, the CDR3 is TGTGCCAGCAGGACTAGCGGGAGTGCAGATACGCAGTATTTT.

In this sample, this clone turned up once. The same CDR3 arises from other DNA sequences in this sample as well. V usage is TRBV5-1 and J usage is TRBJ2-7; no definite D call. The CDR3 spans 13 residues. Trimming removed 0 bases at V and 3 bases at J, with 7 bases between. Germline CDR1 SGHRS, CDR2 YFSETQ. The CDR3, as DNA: TGCGCCAGCAGCTTGGAGGTCGGCTACGAGCAGTACTTC. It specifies CASSLEVGYEQYF.

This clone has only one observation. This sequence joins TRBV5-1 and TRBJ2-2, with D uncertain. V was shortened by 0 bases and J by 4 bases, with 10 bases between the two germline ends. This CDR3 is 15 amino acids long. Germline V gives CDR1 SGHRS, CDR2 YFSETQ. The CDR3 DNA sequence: TGCGCCAGCAGCTTGGCCGTTGGCGGCACCGGGGAGCTGTTTTTT. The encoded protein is CASSLAVGGTGELFF.

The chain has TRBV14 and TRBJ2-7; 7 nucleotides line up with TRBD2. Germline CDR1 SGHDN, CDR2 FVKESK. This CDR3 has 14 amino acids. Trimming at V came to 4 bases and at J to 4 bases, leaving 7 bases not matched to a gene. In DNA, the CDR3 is TGTGCCAGCAGCCCCTCGGGGGGAAAGTACGAGCAGTACTTC. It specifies CASSPSGGKYEQYF.

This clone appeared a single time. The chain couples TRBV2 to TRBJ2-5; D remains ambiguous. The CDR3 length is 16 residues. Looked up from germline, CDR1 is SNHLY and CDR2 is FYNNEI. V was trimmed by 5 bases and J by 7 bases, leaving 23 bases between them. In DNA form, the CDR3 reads TGTGCCAGCAGTCTTAGACCCCTGGGCGGTGTGGGGACCCAGTACTTC. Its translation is CASSLRPLGGVGTQYF.

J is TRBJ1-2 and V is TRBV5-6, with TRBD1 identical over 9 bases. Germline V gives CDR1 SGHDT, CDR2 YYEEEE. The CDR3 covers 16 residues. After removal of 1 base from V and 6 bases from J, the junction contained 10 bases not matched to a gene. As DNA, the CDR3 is TGTGCCAGCAGCTTGAAGGGACAGGGCTCATGGAATGGCTACACCTTC. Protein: CASSLKGQGSWNGYTF.

In DNA form, the CDR3 reads TGTGCCAGCAGTCCTAGGAGCGGGAGGGCGTACGAGCAGTACTTC. Its translation is CASSPRSGRAYEQYF. The rearrangement uses TRBV7-2 and TRBJ2-7, with 10 nucleotides matching TRBD2. J lost 4 bases, V lost 6 bases, and 9 bases had no gene match. This CDR3 region has 15 residues. The V gene's germline CDR1 is SGHTA and CDR2 FQGNSA.

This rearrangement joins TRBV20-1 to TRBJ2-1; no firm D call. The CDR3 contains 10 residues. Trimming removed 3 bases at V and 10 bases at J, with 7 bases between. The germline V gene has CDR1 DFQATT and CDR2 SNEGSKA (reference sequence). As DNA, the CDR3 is TGCAGTGCTAGTGTAAAAGAGCAGTTCTTC. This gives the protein CSASVKEQFF.

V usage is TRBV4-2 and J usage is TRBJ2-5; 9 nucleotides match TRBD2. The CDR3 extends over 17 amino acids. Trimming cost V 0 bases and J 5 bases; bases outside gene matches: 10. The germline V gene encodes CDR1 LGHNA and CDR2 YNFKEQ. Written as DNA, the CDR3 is TGTGCCAGCAGCCAAGAAGGAACGCGGGGGGGACGGGAGACCCAGTACTTC. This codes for CASSQEGTRGGRETQYF.

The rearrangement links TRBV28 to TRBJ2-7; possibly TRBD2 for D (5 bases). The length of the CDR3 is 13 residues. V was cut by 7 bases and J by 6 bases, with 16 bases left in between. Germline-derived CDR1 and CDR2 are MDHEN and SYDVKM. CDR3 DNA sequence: TGTGCCAGCAAAGGAGGAGTGGGATTCGAGCAGTACTTC. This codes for CASKGGVGFEQYF.

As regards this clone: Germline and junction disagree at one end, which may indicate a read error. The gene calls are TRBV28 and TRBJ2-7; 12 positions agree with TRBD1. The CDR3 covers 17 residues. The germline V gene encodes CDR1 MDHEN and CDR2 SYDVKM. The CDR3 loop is CASSLLLGTGGSYEQHF. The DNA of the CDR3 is TGTGCCAGCAGTTTACTTTTAGGGACAGGGGGCTCCTACGAGCAGCACTTC.

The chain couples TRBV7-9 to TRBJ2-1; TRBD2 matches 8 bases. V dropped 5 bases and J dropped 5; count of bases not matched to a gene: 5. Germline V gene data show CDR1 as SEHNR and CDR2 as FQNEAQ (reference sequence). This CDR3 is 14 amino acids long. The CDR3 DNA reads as TGTGCCAGCAGCCAAAGGACTAGCAACAATGAGCAGTTCTTC. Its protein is CASSQRTSNNEQFF.

CDR3: CASSPGTLRRQETQYF. CDR3 nucleotides: TGTGCCAGCAGCCCTGGGACCCTGCGCCGCCAAGAGACCCAGTACTTC. The chain has TRBV7-3 and TRBJ2-5; D could derive from TRBD1 or TRBD2 (5 bases each). The germline CDR1 and CDR2 sequences are SGHTA and FQGTGA. The V end was cut by 5 bases, the J end by 1 base, with 17 bases between. The length of the CDR3 is 16 residues.

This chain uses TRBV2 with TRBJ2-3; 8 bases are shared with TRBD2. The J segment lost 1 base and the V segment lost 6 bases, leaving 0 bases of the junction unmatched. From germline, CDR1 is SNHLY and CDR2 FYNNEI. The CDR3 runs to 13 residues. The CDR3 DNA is TGTGCCAGCAGGACTAGCGGCACAGATACGCAGTATTTT. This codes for CASRTSGTDTQYF.

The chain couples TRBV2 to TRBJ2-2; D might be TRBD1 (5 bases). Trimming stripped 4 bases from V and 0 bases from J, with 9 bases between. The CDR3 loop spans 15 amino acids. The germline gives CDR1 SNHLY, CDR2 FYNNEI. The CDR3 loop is CASSVRTSNTGELFF. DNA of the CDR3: TGTGCCAGCAGTGTCCGGACATCGAACACCGGGGAGCTGTTTTTT.

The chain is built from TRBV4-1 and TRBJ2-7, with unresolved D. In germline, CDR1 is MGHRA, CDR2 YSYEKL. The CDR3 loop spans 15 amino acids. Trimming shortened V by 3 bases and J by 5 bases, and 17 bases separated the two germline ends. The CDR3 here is CASSQVTRSLDEQYF. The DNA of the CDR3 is TGCGCCAGCAGCCAGGTGACTCGTTCCCTCGACGAGCAGTACTTC.

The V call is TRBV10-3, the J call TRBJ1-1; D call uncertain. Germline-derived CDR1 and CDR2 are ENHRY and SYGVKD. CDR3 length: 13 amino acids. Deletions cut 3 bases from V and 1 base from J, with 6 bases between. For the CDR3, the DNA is TGTGCCATCAGTGATTGGGGGAACACTGAAGCTTTCTTT. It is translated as CAISDWGNTEAFF.

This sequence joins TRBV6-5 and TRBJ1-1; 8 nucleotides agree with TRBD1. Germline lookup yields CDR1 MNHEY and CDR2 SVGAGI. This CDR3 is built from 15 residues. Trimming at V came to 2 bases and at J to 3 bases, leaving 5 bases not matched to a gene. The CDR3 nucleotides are TGTGCCAGCAGTTACGAAGCAGGGGGCTACACTGAAGCTTTCTTT. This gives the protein CASSYEAGGYTEAFF.

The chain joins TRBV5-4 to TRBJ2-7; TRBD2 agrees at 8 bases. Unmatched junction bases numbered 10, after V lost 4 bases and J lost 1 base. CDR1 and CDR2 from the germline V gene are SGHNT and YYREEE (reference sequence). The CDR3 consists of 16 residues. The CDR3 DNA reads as TGTGCCAGCAGCGCCGGGGTGGCTAGCGGGTCCTACGAGCAGTACTTC. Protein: CASSAGVASGSYEQYF.

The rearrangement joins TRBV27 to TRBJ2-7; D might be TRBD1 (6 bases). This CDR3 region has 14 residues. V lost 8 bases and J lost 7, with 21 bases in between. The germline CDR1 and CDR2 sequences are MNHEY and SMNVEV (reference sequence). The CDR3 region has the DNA TGTGCCAGCCGCAAGGACAGAGGTTTTTGGGAGCAGTACTTC. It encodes CASRKDRGFWEQYF.

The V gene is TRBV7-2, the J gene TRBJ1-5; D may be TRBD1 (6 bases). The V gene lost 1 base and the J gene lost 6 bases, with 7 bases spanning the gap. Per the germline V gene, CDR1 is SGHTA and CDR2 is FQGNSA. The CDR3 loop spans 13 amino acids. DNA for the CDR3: TGTGCCAGCAGCTTAGTCAGGGGTCAGCCCCAGCATTTT. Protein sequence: CASSLVRGQPQHF.